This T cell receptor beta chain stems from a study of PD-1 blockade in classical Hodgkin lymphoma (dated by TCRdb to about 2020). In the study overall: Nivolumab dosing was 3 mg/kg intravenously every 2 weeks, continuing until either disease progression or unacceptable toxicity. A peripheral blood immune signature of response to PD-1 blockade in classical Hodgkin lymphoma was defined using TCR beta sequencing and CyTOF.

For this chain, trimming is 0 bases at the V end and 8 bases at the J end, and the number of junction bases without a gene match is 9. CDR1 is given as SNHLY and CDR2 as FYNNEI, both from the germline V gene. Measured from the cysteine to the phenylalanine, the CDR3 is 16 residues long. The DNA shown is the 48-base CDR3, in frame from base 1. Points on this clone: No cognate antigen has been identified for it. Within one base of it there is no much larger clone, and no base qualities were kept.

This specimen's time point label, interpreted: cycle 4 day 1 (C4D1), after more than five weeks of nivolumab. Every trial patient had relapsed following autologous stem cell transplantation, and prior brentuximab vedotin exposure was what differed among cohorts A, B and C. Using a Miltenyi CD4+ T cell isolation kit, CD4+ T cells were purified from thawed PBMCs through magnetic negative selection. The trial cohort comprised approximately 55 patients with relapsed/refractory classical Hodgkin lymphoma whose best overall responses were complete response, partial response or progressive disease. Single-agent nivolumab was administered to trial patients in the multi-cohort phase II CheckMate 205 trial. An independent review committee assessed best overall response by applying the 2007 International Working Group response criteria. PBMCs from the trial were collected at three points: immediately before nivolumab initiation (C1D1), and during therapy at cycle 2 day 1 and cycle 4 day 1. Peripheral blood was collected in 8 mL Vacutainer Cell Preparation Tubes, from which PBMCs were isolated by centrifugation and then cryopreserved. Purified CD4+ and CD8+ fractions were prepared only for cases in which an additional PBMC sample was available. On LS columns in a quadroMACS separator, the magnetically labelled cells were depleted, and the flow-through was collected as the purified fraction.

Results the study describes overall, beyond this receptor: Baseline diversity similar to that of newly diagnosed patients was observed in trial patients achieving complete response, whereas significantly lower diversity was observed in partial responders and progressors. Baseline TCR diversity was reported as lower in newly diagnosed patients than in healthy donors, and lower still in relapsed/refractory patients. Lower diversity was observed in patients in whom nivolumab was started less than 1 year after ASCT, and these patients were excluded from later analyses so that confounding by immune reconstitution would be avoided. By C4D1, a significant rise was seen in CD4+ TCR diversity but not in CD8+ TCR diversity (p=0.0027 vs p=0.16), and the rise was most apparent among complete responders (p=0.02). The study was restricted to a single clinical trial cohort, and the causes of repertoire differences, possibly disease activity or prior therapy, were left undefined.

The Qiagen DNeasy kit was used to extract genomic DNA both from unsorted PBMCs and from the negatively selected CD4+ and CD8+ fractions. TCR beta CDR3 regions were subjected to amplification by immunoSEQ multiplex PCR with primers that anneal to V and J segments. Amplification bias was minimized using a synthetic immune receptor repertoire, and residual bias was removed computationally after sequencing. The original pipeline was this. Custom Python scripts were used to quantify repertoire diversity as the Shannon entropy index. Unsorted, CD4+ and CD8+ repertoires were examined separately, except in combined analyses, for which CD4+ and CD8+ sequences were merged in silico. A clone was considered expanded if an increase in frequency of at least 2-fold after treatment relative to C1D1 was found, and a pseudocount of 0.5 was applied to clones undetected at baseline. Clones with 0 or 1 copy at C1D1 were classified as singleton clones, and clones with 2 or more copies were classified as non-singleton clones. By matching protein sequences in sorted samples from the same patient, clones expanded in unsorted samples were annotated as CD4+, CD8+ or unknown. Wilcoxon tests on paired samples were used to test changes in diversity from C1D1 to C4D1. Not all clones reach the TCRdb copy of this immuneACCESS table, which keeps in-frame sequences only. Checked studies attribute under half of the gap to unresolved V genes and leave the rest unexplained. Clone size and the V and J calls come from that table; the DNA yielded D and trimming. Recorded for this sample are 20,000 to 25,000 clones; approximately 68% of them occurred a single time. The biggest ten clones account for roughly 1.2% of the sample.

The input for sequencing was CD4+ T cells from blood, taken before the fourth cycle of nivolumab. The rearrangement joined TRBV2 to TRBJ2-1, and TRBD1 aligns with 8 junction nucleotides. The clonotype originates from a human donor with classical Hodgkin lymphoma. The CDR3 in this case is CASSEARGTGRDEQFF. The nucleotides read TGTGCCAGCAGTGAAGCAAGGGGGACAGGTCGAGATGAGCAGTTCTTC. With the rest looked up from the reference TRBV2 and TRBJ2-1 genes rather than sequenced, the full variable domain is EPEVTQTPSHQVTQMGQEVILRCVPISNHLYFYWYRQILGQKVEFLVSFYNNEISEKSEIFDDQFSVERPDGSNFTLKIRSTKLEDSAMYFCASSEARGTGRDEQFFGPGTRLTVL.